Listed below are T cell receptor beta chains from one sample, sequenced in a study of spatial heterogeneity in lung cancer. TCRdb reprocessed the 5' RACE reads via MiXCR and lists one record per CDR3 protein. The table includes 35,000 to 50,000 distinct CDR3 sequences, approximately 3% detected once. The sequenced sample was normal lung tissue next to the tumor, obtained at surgery. These receptors were taken from a male donor with early-stage non-small cell lung cancer. Each CDR3 is given with its conserved first and last residue. A D gene is named only where the DNA matches it firmly. Clone size, where shown, is once, few, many, or a class for clones that have expanded.

j_call: TRBJ2-4; d_call: TRBD1; clone_size: many; v_call: TRBV12-3/TRBV12-4; cdr3_nt: TGTGCCAGCAGTCCCAGGACAGGGGGACTAAACATTCAGTACTTC; cdr3_aa: CASSPRTGGLNIQYF
j_call: TRBJ2-7; d_call: NA; clone_size: many; v_call: TRBV3-1; cdr3_nt: TGTGCCAGCAGCCTGGGACTACAGGGAAACGAGCAGTACTTC; cdr3_aa: CASSLGLQGNEQYF
j_call: TRBJ1-2; d_call: TRBD1; clone_size: many; v_call: TRBV3-1; cdr3_nt: TGTGCCAGCAGCTTCAAGGGACAGGTGTATGGCTACACCTTC; cdr3_aa: CASSFKGQVYGYTF
j_call: TRBJ1-6; d_call: NA; clone_size: NA; v_call: TRBV7-9; cdr3_nt: TGTGCCAGCAGCGGTAGCGGAGGGGGACGTGATTCACCCCTCCACTTT; cdr3_aa: CASSGSGGGRDSPLHF
j_call: TRBJ1-6; d_call: NA; clone_size: few; v_call: TRBV4-1; cdr3_nt: TGCGCCAGCAGCCCTACACAGGAGACGAATTCACCCCTCCACTTT; cdr3_aa: CASSPTQETNSPLHF
j_call: TRBJ2-7; d_call: NA; clone_size: many; v_call: TRBV6-5; cdr3_nt: TGTGCCAGCAGCAGGGCTCGGGAGCAGTACTTC; cdr3_aa: CASSRAREQYF
j_call: TRBJ1-5; d_call: NA; clone_size: many; v_call: TRBV4-1; cdr3_nt: TGCGCCAGCAGCCAAGATCACAGAAATCAGCCCCAGCATTTT; cdr3_aa: CASSQDHRNQPQHF
j_call: TRBJ2-5; d_call: TRBD2; clone_size: few; v_call: TRBV30; cdr3_nt: TGTGCCTGGAGTTTTAAGCGAGCGGGAGATTCGGAGACCCAGTACTTC; cdr3_aa: CAWSFKRAGDSETQYF
j_call: TRBJ1-2; d_call: NA; clone_size: many; v_call: TRBV7-6; cdr3_nt: TGTGCCAGCAGCTTAGTTGCGGACGCTAACTATGGCTACACCTTC; cdr3_aa: CASSLVADANYGYTF
j_call: TRBJ2-7; d_call: NA; clone_size: many; v_call: TRBV29-1; cdr3_nt: TGCAGCGTGGTTGGACAGCAAACCTACGAGCAGTACTTC; cdr3_aa: CSVVGQQTYEQYF
j_call: TRBJ1-6; d_call: TRBD1; clone_size: many; v_call: TRBV2; cdr3_nt: TGTGCCAGCAGAGAGACAGGGGCCGATAATTCACCCCTCCACTTT; cdr3_aa: CASRETGADNSPLHF
j_call: TRBJ2-2; d_call: NA; clone_size: NA; v_call: TRBV7-6; cdr3_nt: TGTGCCAGCAGTCTCACGGTTACCGGGGAGCTGTTTTTT; cdr3_aa: CASSLTVTGELFF
j_call: TRBJ1-2; d_call: TRBD1; clone_size: many; v_call: TRBV12-3/TRBV12-4; cdr3_nt: TGTGCCAGCAGTCTCGACAGGGAGCATGGCTACACCTTC; cdr3_aa: CASSLDREHGYTF
j_call: TRBJ2-5; d_call: NA; clone_size: many; v_call: TRBV5-1; cdr3_nt: TGCGCCAGCAGCTTGGCGGCGGCACAAGAGACCCAGTACTTC; cdr3_aa: CASSLAAAQETQYF
j_call: TRBJ2-3; d_call: NA; clone_size: many; v_call: TRBV7-9; cdr3_nt: TGTGCCAGCAGCTTAACCCTTTCGGGACATCAGTATTTT; cdr3_aa: CASSLTLSGHQYF
j_call: TRBJ1-1; d_call: NA; clone_size: many; v_call: TRBV18; cdr3_nt: TGTGCCAGCTCACCGGTGGGTTCGGACACTGAAGCTTTCTTT; cdr3_aa: CASSPVGSDTEAFF
j_call: TRBJ1-1; d_call: NA; clone_size: few; v_call: TRBV27; cdr3_nt: TGTGCCAGCAGTTTAGGGGGCAGGGAAGCTTTCTTT; cdr3_aa: CASSLGGREAFF
j_call: TRBJ2-7; d_call: NA; clone_size: many; v_call: TRBV20-1; cdr3_nt: TGCAGTGCTAACCGACGGGGGTTAGGCTACGAGCAGTACTTC; cdr3_aa: CSANRRGLGYEQYF
j_call: TRBJ1-6; d_call: NA; clone_size: many; v_call: TRBV6-1; cdr3_nt: TGTGCCAGCAGTGAATGGCCAGGGACTAATTCACCCCTCCACTTT; cdr3_aa: CASSEWPGTNSPLHF
j_call: TRBJ1-4; d_call: TRBD1; clone_size: many; v_call: TRBV28; cdr3_nt: TGTGCCAGCAGTTTAGAATTACCGGGACAGGGGGCCCTAGGTGAAAAACTGTTTTTT; cdr3_aa: CASSLELPGQGALGEKLFF
j_call: TRBJ1-1; d_call: NA; clone_size: many; v_call: TRBV20-1; cdr3_nt: TGCAGTGCTAGACAGAACACTGAAGCTTTCTTT; cdr3_aa: CSARQNTEAFF
j_call: TRBJ1-1; d_call: NA; clone_size: many; v_call: TRBV7-2; cdr3_nt: TGTGCCAGCAGCTTATCGCCTTCGACAGGTTCAGGTTTTGCTTTCTTT; cdr3_aa: CASSLSPSTGSGFAFF
j_call: TRBJ1-1; d_call: NA; clone_size: many; v_call: TRBV28; cdr3_nt: TGTGCCAGCAGTGGAGATACGGGACAAATGAACACTGAAGCTTTCTTT; cdr3_aa: CASSGDTGQMNTEAFF
j_call: TRBJ2-1; d_call: TRBD2; clone_size: many; v_call: TRBV6-1; cdr3_nt: TGTGCCAGCAGACTAGCGGGAGTGGTTGAGCAGTTCTTC; cdr3_aa: CASRLAGVVEQFF
j_call: TRBJ2-1; d_call: TRBD2; clone_size: many; v_call: TRBV29-1; cdr3_nt: TGCAGCGTTGACCGGGGGGTGTACAATGAGCAGTTCTTC; cdr3_aa: CSVDRGVYNEQFF
j_call: TRBJ1-2; d_call: TRBD1; clone_size: many; v_call: TRBV5-1; cdr3_nt: TGCGCCAGCAGCTTGACGGGACAGCACTATGGCTACACCTTC; cdr3_aa: CASSLTGQHYGYTF
j_call: TRBJ2-1; d_call: NA; clone_size: NA; v_call: TRBV11-2; cdr3_nt: TGTGCCAGCAGCTTTTACTCCTACAATGAGCAGTTCTTC; cdr3_aa: CASSFYSYNEQFF
j_call: TRBJ1-1; d_call: NA; clone_size: many; v_call: TRBV12-3/TRBV12-4; cdr3_nt: TGTGCCAGCAGTTTGGAGTGGAACACTGAAGCTTTCTTT; cdr3_aa: CASSLEWNTEAFF
j_call: TRBJ1-5; d_call: NA; clone_size: many; v_call: TRBV19; cdr3_nt: TGTGCCAGCGGGGCCTATAGCAATCAGCCCCAGCATTTT; cdr3_aa: CASGAYSNQPQHF
j_call: TRBJ1-2; d_call: NA; clone_size: many; v_call: TRBV7-9; cdr3_nt: TGTGCCAGCATGTCCGAGACAAGGGATGGCTACACCTTC; cdr3_aa: CASMSETRDGYTF
j_call: TRBJ1-4; d_call: NA; clone_size: NA; v_call: TRBV7-9; cdr3_nt: TGTGCCAGCAGCTTCGGGTTAGCTGAAAAACTGTTTTTT; cdr3_aa: CASSFGLAEKLFF
j_call: TRBJ2-5; d_call: TRBD1; clone_size: many; v_call: TRBV12-3/TRBV12-4; cdr3_nt: TGTGCCAGCAGTCCGACAGGGACAGAAGAGACCCAGTACTTC; cdr3_aa: CASSPTGTEETQYF
j_call: TRBJ1-1; d_call: TRBD1; clone_size: many; v_call: TRBV28; cdr3_nt: TGTGCCAGCAGTTTCAGGACAGGGGGCTCTATCGCTGAAGCTTTCTTT; cdr3_aa: CASSFRTGGSIAEAFF
j_call: TRBJ1-1; d_call: NA; clone_size: many; v_call: TRBV2; cdr3_nt: TGTGCCAGCAGTGAAGTCGAAGCTTTCTTT; cdr3_aa: CASSEVEAFF
j_call: TRBJ2-3; d_call: NA; clone_size: many; v_call: TRBV28; cdr3_nt: TGTGCCAGCAACGCACAGGTCGGATTATGGAATACGCAGTATTTT; cdr3_aa: CASNAQVGLWNTQYF
j_call: TRBJ2-2; d_call: NA; clone_size: many; v_call: TRBV4-3; cdr3_nt: TGCGCCAGCAGCCAAGATAATCTAGCCGGGGAGCTGTTTTTT; cdr3_aa: CASSQDNLAGELFF
j_call: TRBJ1-4; d_call: NA; clone_size: many; v_call: TRBV3-1; cdr3_nt: TGTGCCAGCAGCCAACGGAATGCGAAACTGTTTTTT; cdr3_aa: CASSQRNAKLFF
j_call: TRBJ2-3; d_call: NA; clone_size: many; v_call: TRBV5-1; cdr3_nt: TGCGCCAGCAGCTTGGGACAGGCAAGCACAGATACGCAGTATTTT; cdr3_aa: CASSLGQASTDTQYF
j_call: TRBJ2-1; d_call: NA; clone_size: many; v_call: TRBV6-1; cdr3_nt: TGTGCCAGCACCCTCCGGCCCGATCTAGAGACGTTCTTC; cdr3_aa: CASTLRPDLETFF
j_call: TRBJ2-2; d_call: NA; clone_size: many; v_call: TRBV7-9; cdr3_nt: TGTGCCAGCAGTCGGGACGGGAACACCGGGGAGCTGTTTTTT; cdr3_aa: CASSRDGNTGELFF
j_call: TRBJ1-1; d_call: NA; clone_size: many; v_call: TRBV29-1; cdr3_nt: TGCAGCGTCGCGACAGGGAACACTGAAGCTTTCTTT; cdr3_aa: CSVATGNTEAFF
j_call: TRBJ1-1; d_call: NA; clone_size: many; v_call: TRBV28; cdr3_nt: TGTGCCAGCAGTTTCTCCATGTATGAAGCTTTCTTT; cdr3_aa: CASSFSMYEAFF
j_call: TRBJ1-6; d_call: NA; clone_size: many; v_call: TRBV6-5; cdr3_nt: TGTGCCAGCAGTTACTCGAAGGGGAGAAGTTCACCCCTCCACTTT; cdr3_aa: CASSYSKGRSSPLHF
j_call: TRBJ1-5; d_call: TRBD1; clone_size: many; v_call: TRBV28; cdr3_nt: TGTGCCAGCAGTGACCGGGACAGGTCTTATAGCAATCAGCCCCAGCATTTT; cdr3_aa: CASSDRDRSYSNQPQHF
j_call: TRBJ2-3; d_call: NA; clone_size: many; v_call: TRBV20-1; cdr3_nt: TGCAGTGCTAGCCTCGAGTCAGCATCGACAGATACGCAGTATTTT; cdr3_aa: CSASLESASTDTQYF
j_call: TRBJ2-2; d_call: TRBD1; clone_size: many; v_call: TRBV2; cdr3_nt: TGTGCCAGCCTGGGGACAGGGAACACCGGGGAGCTGTTTTTT; cdr3_aa: CASLGTGNTGELFF
j_call: TRBJ1-6; d_call: TRBD1; clone_size: NA; v_call: TRBV20-1; cdr3_nt: TGCAGTGCTCGCGGGACAGTTTCCAATTCACCCCTCCACTTT; cdr3_aa: CSARGTVSNSPLHF
j_call: TRBJ1-3; d_call: NA; clone_size: many; v_call: TRBV5-6; cdr3_nt: TGTGCCAGCAGCTCGACGGTAAGGGGAGGCGACGGAAACACCATATATTTT; cdr3_aa: CASSSTVRGGDGNTIYF
j_call: TRBJ2-3; d_call: NA; clone_size: many; v_call: TRBV18; cdr3_nt: TGTGCCAGCTCACAAGCCTCGTCTCGAGATACGCAGTATTTT; cdr3_aa: CASSQASSRDTQYF
j_call: TRBJ2-5; d_call: NA; clone_size: many; v_call: TRBV3-1; cdr3_nt: TGTGCCAGCAGCCAAAGTGGGCAGGAGACCCAGTACTTC; cdr3_aa: CASSQSGQETQYF
j_call: TRBJ2-7; d_call: TRBD1; clone_size: many; v_call: TRBV5-1; cdr3_nt: TGCGCCAGCAGCTTGGGACCGACAGGGGGCTCCTACGAGCAGTACTTC; cdr3_aa: CASSLGPTGGSYEQYF
j_call: TRBJ1-3; d_call: NA; clone_size: many; v_call: TRBV14; cdr3_nt: TGTGCCAGCAGCCTTCAGGGGCCTTGGAACACCATATATTTT; cdr3_aa: CASSLQGPWNTIYF
j_call: TRBJ2-2; d_call: TRBD2; clone_size: many; v_call: TRBV12-3/TRBV12-4; cdr3_nt: TGTGCCAGCAGATCGGGGGGGCCCACCGGGGAGCTGTTTTTT; cdr3_aa: CASRSGGPTGELFF
j_call: TRBJ2-6; d_call: NA; clone_size: many; v_call: TRBV28; cdr3_nt: TGTGCCAGCAGTTCTCATATCTCTGGGGCCAACGTCCTGACTTTC; cdr3_aa: CASSSHISGANVLTF
j_call: TRBJ2-3; d_call: NA; clone_size: many; v_call: TRBV2; cdr3_nt: TGTGCCAGCAAACAAGATACGCAGTATTTT; cdr3_aa: CASKQDTQYF
j_call: TRBJ2-7; d_call: NA; clone_size: NA; v_call: TRBV5-5; cdr3_nt: TGTGCCAGCAGCTCGACCGGCCAGGGGTTTCCCTACGAGCAGTACTTC; cdr3_aa: CASSSTGQGFPYEQYF
j_call: TRBJ2-5; d_call: NA; clone_size: many; v_call: TRBV3-1; cdr3_nt: TGTGCCAGCAGCCAGAGTTACGAGACCCAGTACTTC; cdr3_aa: CASSQSYETQYF
j_call: TRBJ1-2; d_call: NA; clone_size: many; v_call: TRBV20-1; cdr3_nt: TGCAGTGCCCCCCACGGGGCCAGGTCCTATGGCTACACCTTC; cdr3_aa: CSAPHGARSYGYTF
j_call: TRBJ1-4; d_call: NA; clone_size: many; v_call: TRBV20-1; cdr3_nt: TGCAGTGCTCAAAATGTCGCCAGGGTTAATGAAAAACTGTTTTTT; cdr3_aa: CSAQNVARVNEKLFF